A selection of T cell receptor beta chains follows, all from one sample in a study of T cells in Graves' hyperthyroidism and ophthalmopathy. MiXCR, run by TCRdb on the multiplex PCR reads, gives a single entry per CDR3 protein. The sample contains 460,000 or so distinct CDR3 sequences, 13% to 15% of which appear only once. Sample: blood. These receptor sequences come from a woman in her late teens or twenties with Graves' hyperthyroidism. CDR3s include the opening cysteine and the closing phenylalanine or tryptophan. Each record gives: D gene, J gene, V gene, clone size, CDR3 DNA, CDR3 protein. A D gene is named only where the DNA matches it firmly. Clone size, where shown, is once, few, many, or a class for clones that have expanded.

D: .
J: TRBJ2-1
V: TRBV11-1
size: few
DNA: TGTGCCAGCAGCTTAGGGCGGAGCCTCTACAATGAGCAGTTCTTC
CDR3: CASSLGRSLYNEQFF

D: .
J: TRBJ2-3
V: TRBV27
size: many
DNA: TGTGCCAGCAGCTCTAGTGGAGGTACTAGCACAGATACGCAGTATTTT
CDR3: CASSSSGGTSTDTQYF

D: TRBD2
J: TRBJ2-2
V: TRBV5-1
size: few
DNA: TGCGCCAGCAGCTTGGCGTTGAGCGGGACCAACACCGGGGAGCTGTTTTTT
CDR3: CASSLALSGTNTGELFF

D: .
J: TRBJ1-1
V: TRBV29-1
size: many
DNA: TGCAGCGTTTTTTCCGTCCAGAACACTGAAGCTTTCTTT
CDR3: CSVFSVQNTEAFF

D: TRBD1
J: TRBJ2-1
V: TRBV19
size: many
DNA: TGTGCCAGTAGTTCAATGGGACAGGGACTCAATGAGCAGTTCTTC
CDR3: CASSSMGQGLNEQFF

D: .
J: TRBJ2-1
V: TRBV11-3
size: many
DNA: TGTGCCAGCAGCTTAGAAGACAGGTTTAAGAGCTCCTACAATGAGCAGTTCTTC
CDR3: CASSLEDRFKSSYNEQFF

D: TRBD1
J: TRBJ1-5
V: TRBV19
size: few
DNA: TGTGCCACCGGACTGACAGGGGGCGGACAGCCCCAGCATTTT
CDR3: CATGLTGGGQPQHF

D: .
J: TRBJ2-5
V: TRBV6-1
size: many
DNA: TGTGCCAGCACCGGTCCTAGCTGGGAGACCCAGTACTTC
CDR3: CASTGPSWETQYF

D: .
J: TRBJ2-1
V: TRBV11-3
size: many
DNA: TGTGCCAGCGCCGTACTCTACAATGAGCAGTTCTTC
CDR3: CASAVLYNEQFF

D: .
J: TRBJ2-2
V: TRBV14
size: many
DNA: TGTGCCAGCAGCCCAGGGGTGTCGAGGAGCACCGGGGAGCTGTTTTTT
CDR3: CASSPGVSRSTGELFF

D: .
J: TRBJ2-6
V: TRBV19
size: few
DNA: TGTGCCAGTAGCACGACACGTCCCCTCTCTGGGGCCAACGTCCTGACTTTC
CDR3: CASSTTRPLSGANVLTF

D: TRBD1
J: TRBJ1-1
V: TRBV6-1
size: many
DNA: TGTGCCAGCAGTTCCCGTAACAGGGGAGGGATGAACACTGAAGCTTTCTTT
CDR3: CASSSRNRGGMNTEAFF

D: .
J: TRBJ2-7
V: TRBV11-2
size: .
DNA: TGTGCCAGCAGCTTAGAGGCCGGGGGCACGAGAGAGCAGTACTTC
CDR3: CASSLEAGGTREQYF

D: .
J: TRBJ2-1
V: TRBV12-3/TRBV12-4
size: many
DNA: TGTGCCAGCAGTTTCCGGAGGGAATTCTCCTACAATGAGCAGTTCTTC
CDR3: CASSFRREFSYNEQFF

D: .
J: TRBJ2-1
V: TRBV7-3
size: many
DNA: TGTGCCAGCAGCTTACTCGGCTCCTACAATGAGCAGTTCTTC
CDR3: CASSLLGSYNEQFF

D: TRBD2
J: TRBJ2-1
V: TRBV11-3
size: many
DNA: TGTGCCAGCAGCGGGGGACTAGCTTCATTGGGAGGGGATGAGCAGTTCTTC
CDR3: CASSGGLASLGGDEQFF

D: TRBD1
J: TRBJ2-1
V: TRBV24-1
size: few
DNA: TGTGCCACCAGCGATACCGGGACAGGGGTGAGCAATGAGCAGTTCTTC
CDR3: CATSDTGTGVSNEQFF

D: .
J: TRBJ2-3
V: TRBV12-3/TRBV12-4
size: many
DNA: TGTGCCAGCAGTTTAGCGCTAGGGCTCACCACAGATACGCAGTATTTT
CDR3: CASSLALGLTTDTQYF

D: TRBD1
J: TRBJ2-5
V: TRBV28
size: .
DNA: TGTGCCAGCAGTCAGGACAGGGGCTCCTACGAGACCCAGTACTTC
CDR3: CASSQDRGSYETQYF

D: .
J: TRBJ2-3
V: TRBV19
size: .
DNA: TGTGCCAGTGGATGGGATACGCAGTATTTT
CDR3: CASGWDTQYF

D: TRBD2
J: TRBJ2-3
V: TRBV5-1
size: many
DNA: TGCGCCAGCAGCTTGGATGGGACTAGCGGCACAGATACGCAGTATTTT
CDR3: CASSLDGTSGTDTQYF

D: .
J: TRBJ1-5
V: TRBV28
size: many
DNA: TGTGCCAGCAGTTCGTCGTACCAGCCCCAGCATTTT
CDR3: CASSSSYQPQHF

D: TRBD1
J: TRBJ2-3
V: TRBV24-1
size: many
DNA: TGTGCCACCAGTGTCCCCGGGACAGGGGACACAGATACGCAGTATTTT
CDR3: CATSVPGTGDTDTQYF

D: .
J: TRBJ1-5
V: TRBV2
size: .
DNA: TGTGCCAGCAGTGACTCGGAACAGGGACGACAGCCCCAGCATTTT
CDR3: CASSDSEQGRQPQHF

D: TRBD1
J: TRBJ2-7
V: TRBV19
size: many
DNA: TGTGCCAGTAGTCCCCCCAGGGACAGGGGCTACGAGCAGTACTTC
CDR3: CASSPPRDRGYEQYF

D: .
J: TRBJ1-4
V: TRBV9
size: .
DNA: TGTGCCAGCAGCCCCGTTGGTGACGGCCTTGAAAAACTGTTTTTT
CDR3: CASSPVGDGLEKLFF

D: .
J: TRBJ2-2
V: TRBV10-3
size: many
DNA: TGTGCCATCAGTGACGGAGCCCTGAACACCGGGGAGCTGTTTTTT
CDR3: CAISDGALNTGELFF

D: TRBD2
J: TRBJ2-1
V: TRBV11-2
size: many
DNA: TGTGCCAGCAGCTTACGGGGGACTAGCTCCTACAATGAGCAGTTCTTC
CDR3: CASSLRGTSSYNEQFF

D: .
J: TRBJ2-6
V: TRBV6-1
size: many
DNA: TGTGCCAGCAGTGAACTAATGGGGGCCAACGTCCTGACTTTC
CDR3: CASSELMGANVLTF

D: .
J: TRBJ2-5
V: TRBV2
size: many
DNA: TGTGCCAGCAGTGAGAATCAAGAGACCCAGTACTTC
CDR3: CASSENQETQYF